This entry lists 5 T cell receptor beta chains sequenced from one sample in a study of blood T cells in healthy people across ages (dated by TCRdb to the mid-2010s). Libraries came from 5' RACE. Reads for this sample came from an Illumina HiSeq 2500. The second PCR ran for roughly 7 to 12 cycles and used a J-beta primer mix along with a sample-barcoded 5' primer. In TCRdb, the public reads were trimmed at Q25 with fastp and aligned with MiXCR, with productive beta chains retained. Here each entry gathers all rows of one CDR3 protein and keeps the most common genes and DNA. Present in this sample are around 750,000 distinct CDR3 sequences, 53% of which were seen just once. Approximately 40% of the sample belongs to the ten largest clones. The specimen was blood. Receptor source: a man older than 75 in good health.

The CDR3 is CSARVIPGGTEAFF. In DNA form, the CDR3 reads TGCAGTGCTAGAGTTATCCCCGGGGGAACCGAAGCTTTCTTT. The chain recombines TRBV20-1 with TRBJ1-1; D might be TRBD1 (5 bases). V was cut by 1 base and J by 8 bases, with 17 bases left in between. The CDR3 runs 14 residues. In germline, CDR1 is DFQATT, CDR2 SNEGSKA (reference sequence).

This chain links TRBV5-1 with TRBJ2-3; D assignment may be TRBD1 or TRBD2 (5 bases each). In germline, CDR1 is SGHRS, CDR2 YFSETQ. Trimming left V 4 bases short and J 4 bases short, with 10 bases between. The CDR3 has 13 residues. The CDR3: CASSGGWSDTQYF. In DNA form, the CDR3 reads TGCGCCAGCAGCGGGGGATGGTCAGATACGCAGTATTTT. Filled out from reference TRBV5-1 and TRBJ2-3, the complete variable domain reads KAGVTQTPRYLIKTRGQQVTLSCSPISGHRSVSWYQQTPGQGLQFLFEYFSETQRNKGNFPGRFSGRQFSNSRSEMNVSTLELGDSALYLCASSGGWSDTQYFGPGTRLTVL.

This clonotype has just a few counts. V is TRBV5-1 and J is TRBJ2-1, with 8 positions matching TRBD2. V shed 6 bases, J shed 6 bases, and the junction held 14 bases outside the gene matches. The CDR3 contains 16 residues. Per the germline V gene, CDR1 is SGHRS and CDR2 is YFSETQ. The CDR3 DNA reads as TGCGCCAGCACCATGGAGGCGGGAGGAATTAGCAATGAGCAGTTCTTC. It specifies CASTMEAGGISNEQFF.

The V and J genes are TRBV12-3 or TRBV12-4 and TRBJ2-5; 8 bases fit TRBD2. With 7 bases clipped from V and 5 bases from J, the junction kept 6 bases outside the gene matches. The CDR3 has 13 residues. The CDR3 nucleotides are TGTGCCAGCAAGCAGCGGGAGTTGGAGACCCAGTACTTC. Protein product: CASKQRELETQYF.

The genes are TRBV13 and TRBJ2-5; a weak D match, TRBD2 (5 bases). This CDR3 has 16 amino acids. CDR1 and CDR2 (germline): PRHDT, FYEKMQ (reference sequence). Trimming took 0 bases from V and 11 from J, leaving 22 bases between them. The DNA of the CDR3 is TGTGCCAGCAGCTTAGGCCTGCCGCCAGGAGGAAGAGAGCAGTACTTC. The encoded protein is CASSLGLPPGGREQYF.